This T cell receptor beta chain was identified during a study of T cells in women clearing cervical HPV infection. Study details: Case blood drawn at lesion detection; control blood after infection cleared. Only a few women had HLA typing results available. Findings of the study overall: Associations may precede or follow infection; HPV-specific or memory T cells were not isolated.

TCRdb's table, derived via immunoSEQ multiplex PCR, lists solely in-frame clones and lacks some. The sample totals about 40,000 clones. Details on this clone: What it binds is not known. The missing CDR3 end, 3 residues past where the read stops, is filled in from the germline J gene.

Trimming left V 5 bases short and J 4 bases short, with 18 bases between. The CDR3 spans 16 residues. Per the germline V gene, CDR1 is LNHDA and CDR2 is SQIVND (reference sequence). This sequence joins TRBV19 and TRBJ1-3, with a tentative D call TRBD1 (6 bases). This TCR was sampled from a woman aged 18 to 69 with a cervical HPV16 infection that either progressed to CIN3+ or cleared (not recorded which). Sample: blood buffy coat. The sequenced part of the CDR3 DNA is TGTGCCAGTAGTCTTGACAGGCCATATCGCGGAAACACC. Translating it yields CASSLDRPYRGNT. Given in full, the CDR3 is CASSLDRPYRGNTIYF.